One and the same sample provided the 28 T cell receptor beta chains below, sequenced in a study of cytomegalovirus exposure and HLA in healthy donors. A multiplex PCR was run with 60 Vbeta primers and 13 Jbeta primers. Produced via immunoSEQ multiplex PCR; TCRdb's table is partial and in-frame only. The sample has 150,000 to 200,000 clones, roughly 79% seen once. Sample: PBMCs. These receptors were taken from a woman in her thirties or forties in good health and CMV-seronegative.

J is TRBJ1-1 and V is TRBV15; unclear D gene. Trimming left V 7 bases short and J 5 bases short, with 17 bases between. The CDR3 totals 14 residues. Looked up from germline, CDR1 is LNHNV and CDR2 is YYDKDF (reference sequence). The CDR3 DNA follows: TGTGCCACCAAACAGACCGCCCGAGGGACTGAAGCTTTCTTT. The encoded protein is CATKQTARGTEAFF.

J is TRBJ1-2 and V is TRBV6-1; 7 nucleotides line up with TRBD1. Losses at the gene ends were 10 bases for V and 2 bases for J; bases not matched to a gene: 7. Germline-derived CDR1 and CDR2 are MNHNS and SASEGT. The CDR3 is made up of 13 amino acids. CDR3 in DNA: TGTGCCACCAAGTTGACAGGGAACTATGGCTACACCTTC. Its protein product is CATKLTGNYGYTF.

This clone was counted once. The chain has TRBV9 and TRBJ2-5; D perhaps matches TRBD2 (5 bases). Germline assignment: CDR1 SGDLS and CDR2 YYNGEE. The V end lost 2 bases, the J end lost 3 bases, and 11 bases lay between the germline ends. This CDR3 is 14 amino acids long. The CDR3 region is CASSVEDGEETQYF. For the CDR3, the DNA is TGTGCCAGCAGCGTGGAGGACGGGGAAGAGACCCAGTACTTC.

This chain uses TRBV2 with TRBJ2-3; TRBD1 matches at 8 bases. The germline V gene encodes CDR1 SNHLY and CDR2 FYNNEI. The CDR3 is 15 residues long. V shed 6 bases and J 0 bases; nucleotides not matched to a gene: 5. CDR3 sequence: CASSGQGTSTDTQYF. The CDR3 DNA reads as TGTGCCAGCAGCGGACAGGGAACGAGCACAGATACGCAGTATTTT.

This clone was counted a few times. CDR3 sequence: CAWSPNGLLGDTQYF. Here the CDR3 DNA reads TGTGCCTGGAGTCCGAACGGTCTCCTAGGAGATACGCAGTATTTT. The chain couples TRBV30 to TRBJ2-3, with unresolved D. Germline V gene data show CDR1 as GTSNPN and CDR2 as SVGIG (reference sequence). CDR3 length: 15 residues. V lost 2 bases and J lost 5, with 17 bases in between.

This chain links TRBV11-3 with TRBJ2-5; TRBD2 matches 7 bases. CDR3 length: 13 residues. J lost 6 bases, V lost 2 bases, and 3 bases had no gene match. Germline CDR1 reads SGHNT; CDR2 reads YENEEA. In nucleotides, the CDR3 is TGTGCCAGCAGCTTATTCGGGGGGAAGACCCAGTACTTC. It is translated as CASSLFGGKTQYF. Variable domain in full (rest from reference TRBV11-3 and TRBJ2-5): EAGVVQSPRYKIIEKKQPVAFWCNPISGHNTLYWYLQNLGQGPELLIRYENEEAVDDSQLPKDRFSAERLKGVDSTLKIQPAELGDSAVYLCASSLFGGKTQYFGPGTRLLVL.

This rearrangement joins TRBV6-1 to TRBJ2-3; TRBD1 might be the D (6 bases). Germline V gene sequence: CDR1 MNHNS, CDR2 SASEGT. The CDR3 has 14 amino acids. V was clipped by 3 bases and J by 5 bases, with 12 bases between them. The CDR3 is CASSDQGMGDTQYF. In DNA form, the CDR3 reads TGTGCCAGCAGTGACCAGGGGATGGGAGATACGCAGTATTTT.

CDR3 region: CASSLAGENYGYTF. For the CDR3, the DNA is TGCGCCAGCAGCTTGGCCGGGGAGAACTATGGCTACACCTTC. The V gene is TRBV5-1, the J gene TRBJ1-2; no reliable D call. V lost 0 bases and J lost 2, with 8 bases in between. CDR1 and CDR2 from the germline V gene are SGHRS and YFSETQ. The CDR3 contains 14 residues.

This chain joins TRBV4-1 and TRBJ2-2; D possibly corresponds to TRBD2 (6 bases). Trimming took off 0 bases at V and 4 bases at J, with 21 bases between the two ends. CDR1 and CDR2 (germline): MGHRA, YSYEKL. The CDR3 contains 19 residues. This chain's CDR3 is CASSQEGSGEVLGTGELFF. The CDR3 DNA reads TGCGCCAGCAGCCAAGAGGGTAGCGGAGAGGTATTGGGCACCGGGGAGCTGTTTTTT.

This clone was seen a handful of times. The rearrangement links TRBV6-5 to TRBJ2-5; D is unresolved. Germline CDR1 MNHEY, CDR2 SVGAGI. This CDR3 has 14 residues. V dropped 0 bases and J dropped 1 base, with 6 bases sitting between them. CDR3 bases: TGTGCCAGCAGTTACTCTCAAGCCCAAGAGACCCAGTACTTC. Translating gives CASSYSQAQETQYF.

This chain links TRBV11-2 with TRBJ1-1; tentatively, D is TRBD1 (6 bases). Between the trimmed V and J ends, which lost 6 bases and 0 bases, there was a span of 20 bases. The CDR3 is made up of 17 amino acids. CDR1 is SGHAT, CDR2 FQNNGV, per germline. This CDR3 reads CASSPAGTFPMNTEAFF. As DNA, the CDR3 is TGTGCCAGCAGTCCTGCCGGGACATTTCCAATGAACACTGAAGCTTTCTTT.

The gene calls are TRBV29-1 and TRBJ1-2; 9 bases align to TRBD1. The CDR3 consists of 13 residues. CDR1 is SQVTM, CDR2 ANQGSEA, per germline. V lost 6 bases to trimming and J lost 1 base; unmatched junction nucleotides: 3. The CDR3, as DNA: TGCAGCGTGTTGACAGGGGGTAACTATGGCTACACCTTC. As protein: CSVLTGGNYGYTF.

This rearrangement joins TRBV2 to TRBJ1-2; 8 bases are a match to TRBD1. The germline V gene encodes CDR1 SNHLY and CDR2 FYNNEI. V lost 7 bases to trimming and J lost 2 bases; unmatched junction nucleotides: 9. The CDR3 is 15 amino acids. CDR3 region: CASTSRQGTNYGYTF. In DNA, the CDR3 is TGTGCCAGCACCTCGCGACAGGGGACGAACTATGGCTACACCTTC.

The gene calls are TRBV7-9 and TRBJ1-1; possible D gene TRBD1, 6 bases. CDR3 length: 17 amino acids. Deletions cut 1 base from V and 3 bases from J, with 18 bases between. Germline V CDR1 and CDR2: SEHNR, FQNEAQ (reference sequence). The CDR3 loop is CASSLGAWGQGHTEAFF. DNA for the CDR3: TGTGCCAGCAGCTTAGGGGCTTGGGGGCAGGGGCACACTGAAGCTTTCTTT. Full variable domain (remainder filled in from reference TRBV7-9 and TRBJ1-1): DTGVSQNPRHKITKRGQNVTFRCDPISEHNRLYWYRQTLGQGPEFLTYFQNEAQLEKSRLLSDRFSAERPKGSFSTLEIQRTEQGDSAMYLCASSLGAWGQGHTEAFFGQGTRLTVV.

The V call is TRBV28, the J call TRBJ2-5, with D uncertain. CDR3 size: 14 residues. V lost 3 bases and J lost 2, with 10 bases in between. The germline gives CDR1 MDHEN, CDR2 SYDVKM. CDR3 sequence: CASSFATLQETQYF. The CDR3 nucleotides are TGTGCCAGCAGTTTTGCAACACTACAAGAGACCCAGTACTTC.

In DNA form, the CDR3 reads TGTGCCAGCTCACCCGGACGACAGGATTACGAGCAGTACTTC. Translation gives CASSPGRQDYEQYF. This rearrangement joins TRBV18 to TRBJ2-7; a possible D gene is TRBD1 (6 bases). The CDR3 runs 14 residues. The V gene lost 3 bases and the J gene lost 4 bases, with 13 bases spanning the gap. In germline, CDR1 is KGHSH, CDR2 LQKENI.

The V and J genes are TRBV15 and TRBJ2-2; D possibly corresponds to TRBD1 (7 bases). Germline V gene sequence: CDR1 LNHNV, CDR2 YYDKDF (reference sequence). Trimming took 1 base from V and 6 from J, leaving 18 bases between them. This CDR3 comprises 17 residues. The CDR3 coding sequence is TGTGCCACCAGCAGAGGCCGGGGGACAGTTCGGTCCGGGGAGCTGTTTTTT. Translation: CATSRGRGTVRSGELFF.

The table lists this clone with a few counts. The V call is TRBV6-1, the J call TRBJ1-4; 9 bases match TRBD1. Germline CDR1 is MNHNS and CDR2 is SASEGT. This CDR3 has 13 amino acids. The V and J ends lost 9 bases and 6 bases, in that order; junction bases with no gene match: 5. CDR3 sequence reads: CASTGTGYEKLFF. DNA for the CDR3: TGTGCCAGTACCGGGACAGGGTATGAAAAACTGTTTTTT.

The gene calls are TRBV28 and TRBJ2-7, with TRBD2 matching over 7 bases. Germline V gives CDR1 MDHEN, CDR2 SYDVKM. Trimming at V came to 3 bases and at J to 1 base, leaving 3 bases not matched to a gene. The CDR3 loop spans 14 amino acids. As DNA, the CDR3 is TGTGCCAGCAGTTTGGGGGGGAGGTCCTACGAGCAGTACTTC. This translates into CASSLGGRSYEQYF.

This rearrangement joins TRBV28 to TRBJ2-5; TRBD1 aligns across 9 bases. V was clipped by 5 bases and J by 7 bases; unmatched bases: 5. This CDR3 region has 13 residues. The germline V gene encodes CDR1 MDHEN and CDR2 SYDVKM. The CDR3 coding sequence is TGTGCCAGCAGTCAACAGGGGGCAGGGACCCAGTACTTC. Amino acids: CASSQQGAGTQYF.

The sample holds one count of this clone. The genes are TRBV5-1 and TRBJ2-1; TRBD1 aligns across 10 bases. Germline V lookup: CDR1 SGHRS, CDR2 YFSETQ. This CDR3 is 17 amino acids long. Trimming removed 6 bases from V and 2 bases from J; junction bases left unmatched: 11. The CDR3 DNA follows: TGCGCCAGCAACCCTAGGACCGGGACAGGGGCCTACAATGAGCAGTTCTTC. This sequence encodes CASNPRTGTGAYNEQFF. Full variable domain (missing parts from reference TRBV5-1 and TRBJ2-1): KAGVTQTPRYLIKTRGQQVTLSCSPISGHRSVSWYQQTPGQGLQFLFEYFSETQRNKGNFPGRFSGRQFSNSRSEMNVSTLELGDSALYLCASNPRTGTGAYNEQFFGPGTRLTVL.

This rearrangement joins TRBV6-1 to TRBJ2-2; 10 bases fit TRBD1. Germline V lookup: CDR1 MNHNS, CDR2 SASEGT. This CDR3 has 13 amino acids. Losses at the gene ends were 2 bases for V and 14 bases for J; bases not matched to a gene: 5. The CDR3 DNA is TGTGCCAGCAGTGAAACGGACAGGGGGGGTCTGTTTTTT. Protein: CASSETDRGGLFF.

CDR3 nucleotides: TGTGCCAGCAGGGCCGGGACATCCTACGAGCAGTACTTC. Translation gives CASRAGTSYEQYF. The chain links TRBV2 to TRBJ2-7; D perhaps matches TRBD1 (6 bases). This CDR3 has 13 residues. In germline, CDR1 is SNHLY, CDR2 FYNNEI. The V and J ends lost 6 bases and 1 base respectively, with 10 bases between them.

The chain employs TRBV5-6 and TRBJ1-4; D is possibly TRBD1 (5 bases). The CDR3 length is 14 residues. V was shortened by 2 bases and J by 6 bases, with 11 bases between the two germline ends. CDR1 and CDR2 (germline): SGHDT, YYEEEE. The chain's CDR3 is CASSFGGRDEKLFF. The CDR3 coding sequence is TGTGCCAGCAGCTTCGGGGGAAGGGATGAAAAACTGTTTTTT. Full variable domain (rest looked up from reference TRBV5-6 and TRBJ1-4): DAGVTQSPTHLIKTRGQQVTLRCSPKSGHDTVSWYQQALGQGPQFIFQYYEEEERQRGNFPDRFSGHQFPNYSSELNVNALLLGDSALYLCASSFGGRDEKLFFGSGTQLSVL.

This chain connects TRBV9 to TRBJ2-7, with 7 nucleotides matching TRBD2. Per germline, CDR1 SGDLS and CDR2 YYNGEE. V shed 1 base, J shed 0 bases, and the junction held 4 bases outside the gene matches. The CDR3 length is 15 residues. In DNA, the CDR3 is TGTGCCAGCAGCGTATCGGGGGGATACTCCTACGAGCAGTACTTC. Its translation: CASSVSGGYSYEQYF. Full variable domain (missing parts from reference TRBV9 and TRBJ2-7): DSGVTQTPKHLITATGQRVTLRCSPRSGDLSVYWYQQSLDQGLQFLIQYYNGEERAKGNILERFSAQQFPDLHSELNLSSLELGDSALYFCASSVSGGYSYEQYFGPGTRLTVT.

CDR3 protein: CASSLLTDTEAFF. For the CDR3, the DNA is TGTGCCAGCAGCTTATTAACAGACACTGAAGCTTTCTTT. The chain uses TRBV7-3 and TRBJ1-1; D not resolved. Germline CDR1 and CDR2: SGHTA and FQGTGA. V was pared by 2 bases and J by 3 bases, with 7 bases between. The CDR3 runs to 13 residues.

The CDR3 sequence: CASRLDTGLNQPQHF. The CDR3 nucleotides read TGTGCCAGCAGGCTCGATACAGGCCTCAATCAGCCCCAGCATTTT. The rearrangement uses TRBV2 and TRBJ1-5, with D possibly matching TRBD1 (5 bases). Deletions cut 6 bases from V and 3 bases from J, with 15 bases between. Germline V gene sequence: CDR1 SNHLY, CDR2 FYNNEI. The CDR3 is 15 residues long.

This clone was detected once. The CDR3 region has the DNA TGTGCCAGCAGCTTATCGGGTATCGCTGAAGCTTTCTTT. It yields the protein CASSLSGIAEAFF. The chain couples TRBV13 to TRBJ1-1; D uncertain. V was shortened by 2 bases and J by 6 bases, with 10 bases between the two germline ends. CDR3 size: 13 residues. Germline values: CDR1 PRHDT, CDR2 FYEKMQ (reference sequence).